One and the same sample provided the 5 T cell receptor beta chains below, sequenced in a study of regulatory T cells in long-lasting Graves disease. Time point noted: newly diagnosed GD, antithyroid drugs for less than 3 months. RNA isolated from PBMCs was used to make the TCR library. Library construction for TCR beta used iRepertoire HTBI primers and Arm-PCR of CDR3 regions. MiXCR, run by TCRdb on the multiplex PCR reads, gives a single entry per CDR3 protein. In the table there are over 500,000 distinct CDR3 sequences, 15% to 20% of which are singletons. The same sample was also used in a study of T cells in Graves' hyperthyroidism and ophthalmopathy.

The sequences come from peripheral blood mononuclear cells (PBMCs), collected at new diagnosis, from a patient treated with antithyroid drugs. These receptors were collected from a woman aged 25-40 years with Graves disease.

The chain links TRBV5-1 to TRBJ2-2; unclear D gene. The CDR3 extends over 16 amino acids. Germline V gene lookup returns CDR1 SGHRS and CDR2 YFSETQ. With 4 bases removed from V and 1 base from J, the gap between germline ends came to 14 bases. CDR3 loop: CASSRSERGNTGELFF. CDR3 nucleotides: TGCGCCAGCAGCCGTTCTGAGAGAGGGAACACCGGGGAGCTGTTTTTT.

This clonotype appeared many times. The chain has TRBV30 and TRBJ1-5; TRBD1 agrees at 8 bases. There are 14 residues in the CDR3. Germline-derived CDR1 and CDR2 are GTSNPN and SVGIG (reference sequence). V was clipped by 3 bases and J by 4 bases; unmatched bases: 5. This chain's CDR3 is CAWSLHRGNQPQHF. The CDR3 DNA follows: TGTGCCTGGAGCTTACACAGGGGGAATCAGCCCCAGCATTTT.

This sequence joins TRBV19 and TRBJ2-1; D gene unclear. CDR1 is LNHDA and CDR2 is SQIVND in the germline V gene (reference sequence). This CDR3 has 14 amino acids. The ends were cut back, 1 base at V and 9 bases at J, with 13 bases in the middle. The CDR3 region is CASSIGAGFLEQFF. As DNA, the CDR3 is TGTGCCAGTAGTATAGGAGCCGGATTTCTTGAGCAGTTCTTC.

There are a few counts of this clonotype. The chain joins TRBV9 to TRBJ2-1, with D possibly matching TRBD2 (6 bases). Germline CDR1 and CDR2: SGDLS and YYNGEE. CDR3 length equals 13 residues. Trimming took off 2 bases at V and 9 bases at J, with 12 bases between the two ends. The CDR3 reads CASSVGTASEQFF. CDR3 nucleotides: TGTGCCAGCAGCGTCGGGACTGCCAGTGAGCAGTTCTTC.

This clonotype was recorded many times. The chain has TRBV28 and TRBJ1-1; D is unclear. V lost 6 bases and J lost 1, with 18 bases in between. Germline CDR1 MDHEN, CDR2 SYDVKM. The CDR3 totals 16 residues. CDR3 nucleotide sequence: TGTGCCAGCAGCCCGTCGGGTAGTCCCAGGAACACTGAAGCTTTCTTT. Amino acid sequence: CASSPSGSPRNTEAFF.